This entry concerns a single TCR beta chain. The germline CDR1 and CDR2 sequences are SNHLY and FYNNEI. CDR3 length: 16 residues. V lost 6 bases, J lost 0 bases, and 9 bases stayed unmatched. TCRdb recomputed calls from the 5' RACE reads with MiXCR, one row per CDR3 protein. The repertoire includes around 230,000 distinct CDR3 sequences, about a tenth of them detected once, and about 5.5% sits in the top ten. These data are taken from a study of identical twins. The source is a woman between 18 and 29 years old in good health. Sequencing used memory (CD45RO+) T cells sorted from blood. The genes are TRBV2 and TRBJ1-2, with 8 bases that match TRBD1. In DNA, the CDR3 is TGTGCCAGCAGGCCGGACAGGGCCCAAGCTAACTATGGCTACACCTTC. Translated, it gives CASRPDRAQANYGYTF. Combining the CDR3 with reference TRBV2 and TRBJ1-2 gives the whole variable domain EPEVTQTPSHQVTQMGQEVILRCVPISNHLYFYWYRQILGQKVEFLVSFYNNEISEKSEIFDDQFSVERPDGSNFTLKIRSTKLEDSAMYFCASRPDRAQANYGYTFGSGTRLTVV.